What follows are 27 T cell receptor beta chains derived from one specimen sequenced in a study of cytomegalovirus exposure and HLA in healthy donors. Vbeta (60) and Jbeta (13) primers were used in the PCR. The data were produced by immunoSEQ multiplex PCR, yet TCRdb's version contains in-frame clones alone and is incomplete. Recorded for this sample: fewer than 75,000 clones. Sequenced: PBMCs. The receptor set was obtained from a boy aged 5 to 17 in good health and CMV-seronegative.

The chain employs TRBV6-5 and TRBJ1-2, with TRBD1 identical over 8 bases. With 6 bases clipped from V and 7 bases from J, the junction kept 10 bases outside the gene matches. CDR1 and CDR2 from the germline V gene are MNHEY and SVGAGI. The CDR3 length is 14 residues. DNA of the CDR3: TGTGCCAGCAGCTCCTTTCAGGGGGCGTCTGGCTACACCTTC. Its translation: CASSSFQGASGYTF.

V is TRBV30 and J is TRBJ1-1; D gene uncertain. V was shortened by 4 bases and J by 7 bases, with 13 bases between the two germline ends. This CDR3 contains 12 residues. Germline loops: CDR1 GTSNPN, CDR2 SVGIG (reference sequence). The CDR3 protein is CAWTHRGLEAFF. DNA of the CDR3: TGTGCCTGGACCCACCGTGGACTTGAAGCTTTCTTT.

The chain employs TRBV4-1 and TRBJ2-7; weak D call: TRBD2 (6 bases). Germline values: CDR1 MGHRA, CDR2 YSYEKL. The CDR3 spans 13 residues. V lost 2 bases and J lost 1, with 6 bases in between. CDR3 in amino acids: CASSQLASYEQYF. CDR3 in DNA: TGCGCCAGCAGCCAACTAGCGTCCTACGAGCAGTACTTC.

This chain joins TRBV10-3 and TRBJ2-1; TRBD2 matches 11 bases. V trimming: 9 bases; J trimming: 8 bases; junction bases outside the gene matches: 18. The germline CDR1 and CDR2 sequences are ENHRY and SYGVKD. The CDR3 extends over 17 amino acids. The CDR3 DNA reads TGTGCCATAGGCGGGCTCGCTCTAGCGGGAGGTTACCATGAGCAGTTCTTC. Translating it yields CAIGGLALAGGYHEQFF.

The V and J genes are TRBV7-2 and TRBJ1-5, with TRBD1 identical over 7 bases. Germline values: CDR1 SGHTA, CDR2 FQGNSA. Trimming removed 1 base from V and 0 bases from J; junction bases left unmatched: 6. The CDR3 spans 17 residues. The CDR3 DNA reads as TGTGCCAGCAGCTTAGGGGAAGGACAGGTTAGCAATCAGCCCCAGCATTTT. Its protein is CASSLGEGQVSNQPQHF. Looking up the rest from reference TRBV7-2 and TRBJ1-5 gives the full variable domain: GAGVSQSPSNKVTEKGKDVELRCDPISGHTALYWYRQSLGQGLEFLIYFQGNSAPDKSGLPSDRFSAERTGGSVSTLTIQRTQQEDSAVYLCASSLGEGQVSNQPQHFGDGTRLSIL.

The V call is TRBV13, the J call TRBJ2-7; 12 bases line up with TRBD2. Germline CDR1 PRHDT, CDR2 FYEKMQ (reference sequence). CDR3 length equals 17 residues. Unmatched junction bases numbered 10, after V lost 4 bases and J lost 3 bases. This chain's CDR3 is CASSYYRTSGENYEQYF. The CDR3 bases are TGTGCCAGCAGCTACTACCGGACTAGCGGGGAAAACTACGAGCAGTACTTC.

This sequence joins TRBV5-8 and TRBJ2-7, with TRBD2 matching over 7 bases. This CDR3 is built from 15 residues. CDR1 and CDR2 from the germline V gene are SGHTS and YDEGEE. After removal of 6 bases from V and 0 bases from J, the junction contained 9 bases not matched to a gene. The chain's CDR3 is CASTGGGTDSYEQYF. The CDR3 DNA is TGTGCCAGCACCGGGGGAGGGACGGACTCCTACGAGCAGTACTTC.

The rearrangement joins TRBV6-5 to TRBJ1-6, with D possibly TRBD1 on 6 matching bases. CDR3 length equals 14 residues. The V end lost 8 bases, the J end lost 0 bases, and 8 bases lay between the germline ends. In germline, CDR1 is MNHEY, CDR2 SVGAGI. Written as DNA, the CDR3 is TGTGCCAGCGCGGACAGCTCCTATAATTCACCCCTCCACTTT. Encoded protein: CASADSSYNSPLHF.

Comment on this clone: The junction differs from germline at one of its ends, possibly a read error. V and J are TRBV6-5 and TRBJ1-2; tentative D call: TRBD1 (5 bases). Germline V CDR1 and CDR2: MNHEY, SVGAGI. The CDR3 loop spans 14 amino acids. The CDR3 reads CASRVTGSSYGYAF. CDR3 coding DNA: TGTGCCAGCAGGGTAACAGGAAGTAGCTATGGCTACGCCTTC.

This rearrangement joins TRBV29-1 to TRBJ2-7, with 12 bases identical to TRBD2. CDR3 size: 14 residues. Trimming took 4 bases from V and 0 from J; bases not matched to a gene: 1. From germline, CDR1 is SQVTM and CDR2 ANQGSEA. The DNA of the CDR3 is TGCAGCGTTGTGGGACTAGCGGGCTCCTACGAGCAGTACTTC. Translation: CSVVGLAGSYEQYF.

The chain recombines TRBV4-3 with TRBJ2-7; D unresolved. Germline V gene lookup returns CDR1 LGHNA and CDR2 YSLEER. There are 14 residues in the CDR3. Trimming pared 0 bases from V and 0 bases from J, leaving 6 bases between. The DNA of the CDR3 is TGCGCCAGCAGCCAAGAAGCACGCTCCTACGAGCAGTACTTC. This translates into CASSQEARSYEQYF.

V and J are TRBV4-2 and TRBJ1-1; D unclear. V was pared by 3 bases and J by 0 bases, with 14 bases between. The CDR3 extends over 16 amino acids. In germline, CDR1 is LGHNA, CDR2 YNFKEQ. The CDR3 here is CASSQAPSVMNTEAFF. DNA of the CDR3: TGTGCCAGCAGCCAGGCACCGTCTGTAATGAACACTGAAGCTTTCTTT.

The chain carries TRBV13 and TRBJ1-3, with a tentative D call TRBD1 (5 bases). CDR3 size: 16 residues. CDR1 and CDR2 (germline): PRHDT, FYEKMQ (reference sequence). Trimming shortened V by 1 base and J by 0 bases, and 10 bases separated the two germline ends. Here the CDR3 DNA reads TGTGCCAGCAGCTTAGTGGCGGGGGGCTCTGGAAACACCATATATTTT. This gives the protein CASSLVAGGSGNTIYF.

The chain employs TRBV5-4 and TRBJ2-7; 8 bases fit TRBD2. Germline CDR1 and CDR2: SGHNT and YYREEE (reference sequence). The junction had 2 bases not matched to a gene; V was cut back by 0 bases and J by 3 bases. This CDR3 is built from 14 residues. The CDR3 is CASSLELADYEQYF. CDR3 bases: TGTGCCAGCAGCTTGGAACTAGCGGACTACGAGCAGTACTTC.

This chain uses TRBV5-6 with TRBJ1-4, with TRBD1 matching 9 bases. Trimming at V came to 3 bases and at J to 11 bases, leaving 5 bases not matched to a gene. There are 13 residues in the CDR3. In germline, CDR1 is SGHDT, CDR2 YYEEEE. The CDR3 DNA reads as TGTGCCAGCAGCTGGGGGACAGGGATGAAACTGTTTTTT. Its protein product is CASSWGTGMKLFF.

The V gene is TRBV25-1, the J gene TRBJ2-5; TRBD1 matches at 7 bases. Germline CDR1 MGHDK, CDR2 SYGVNS. After removal of 0 bases from V and 0 bases from J, the junction contained 1 base not matched to a gene. The CDR3 spans 15 residues. CDR3 amino acids: CASSEYQGDQETQYF. CDR3 DNA sequence: TGTGCCAGCAGTGAATATCAGGGGGACCAAGAGACCCAGTACTTC.

The J gene is TRBJ2-7, the V gene TRBV5-1; TRBD2 aligns across 11 bases. Germline V gene sequence: CDR1 SGHRS, CDR2 YFSETQ. V lost 0 bases and J lost 3; bases outside the gene matches: 5. CDR3 length: 16 residues. The CDR3 reads CASSLGLAGGLYEQYF. The CDR3 DNA sequence: TGCGCCAGCAGCTTGGGGCTAGCGGGGGGACTCTACGAGCAGTACTTC.

The genes are TRBV10-3 and TRBJ1-1; 8 bases match TRBD1. J was trimmed by 1 base and V by 7 bases; bases with no gene match: 2. This CDR3 region has 13 residues. Germline V gene lookup returns CDR1 ENHRY and CDR2 SYGVKD. CDR3 sequence: CAINGQGNTEAFF. CDR3 bases: TGTGCCATCAATGGACAGGGGAACACTGAAGCTTTCTTT.

The J gene is TRBJ2-2, the V gene TRBV27; the match to TRBD2 covers 8 bases. Germline assignment: CDR1 MNHEY and CDR2 SMNVEV (reference sequence). V shed 4 bases and J 7 bases; nucleotides not matched to a gene: 11. The CDR3 spans 16 residues. The CDR3 protein is CASSSPQRERGGELFF. CDR3 DNA: TGTGCCAGCAGTTCCCCCCAGCGGGAGAGAGGCGGGGAGCTGTTTTTT.

This rearrangement joins TRBV6-5 to TRBJ2-3; 7 bases agree with TRBD1. The CDR3 loop spans 15 amino acids. The trim removed 6 bases at V and 1 base at J, leaving 7 bases unmatched. Germline CDR1 is MNHEY and CDR2 is SVGAGI. DNA of the CDR3: TGTGCCAGCAGCCCTGAAGGGGGCGGCACAGATACGCAGTATTTT. This sequence encodes CASSPEGGGTDTQYF.

This chain connects TRBV6-1 to TRBJ1-1; no clear D. V was trimmed by 10 bases and J by 2 bases, leaving 11 bases between them. In germline, CDR1 is MNHNS, CDR2 SASEGT. The CDR3 length is 12 residues. CDR3 region: CATAGINTEAFF. The CDR3 nucleotides read TGTGCCACGGCCGGGATTAACACTGAAGCTTTCTTT.

The chain joins TRBV30 to TRBJ1-1; possible D gene TRBD1, 5 bases. V lost 3 bases, J lost 6 bases, and 17 bases lay in between. CDR1 and CDR2 from the germline V gene are GTSNPN and SVGIG (reference sequence). The CDR3 is 14 amino acids. DNA of the CDR3: TGTGCCTGGAGCAGGACATCAACCACGGCTGAAGCTTTCTTT. It yields the protein CAWSRTSTTAEAFF.

The V gene is TRBV30, the J gene TRBJ1-5; 7 bases line up with TRBD1. The germline V gene has CDR1 GTSNPN and CDR2 SVGIG (reference sequence). This CDR3 is 13 amino acids long. Losses at the gene ends were 5 bases for V and 6 bases for J; bases not matched to a gene: 7. The DNA of the CDR3 is TGTGCCTGGGGCCGACAGGGAAGTCAGCCCCAGCATTTT. This gives the protein CAWGRQGSQPQHF.

This chain connects TRBV7-3 to TRBJ1-1; D unresolved. V was cut by 1 base and J by 2 bases, with 8 bases left in between. CDR1 is SGHTA and CDR2 is FQGTGA in the germline V gene. This CDR3 has 14 amino acids. CDR3 region: CASSLSTANTEAFF. The CDR3 DNA is TGTGCCAGCAGCTTAAGTACAGCCAACACTGAAGCTTTCTTT.

V and J are TRBV20-1 and TRBJ2-5; 7 nucleotides match TRBD2. V dropped 6 bases and J dropped 11; count of bases not matched to a gene: 9. CDR3 length: 11 residues. CDR1 and CDR2 from the germline V gene are DFQATT and SNEGSKA (reference sequence). CDR3 in amino acids: CSAELTREQYF. CDR3 sequence (DNA): TGCAGTGCCGAACTAACGCGGGAGCAGTACTTC.

The chain has TRBV5-4 and TRBJ2-7; 10 bases are a match to TRBD2. Unmatched junction bases numbered 10, after V lost 4 bases and J lost 6 bases. CDR1 and CDR2 from the germline V gene are SGHNT and YYREEE (reference sequence). This CDR3 has 15 amino acids. DNA for the CDR3: TGTGCCAGCAGCGATGGGGCTAGCGGGAGTAGCGAGCAGTACTTC. It is translated as CASSDGASGSSEQYF.

CDR3 in amino acids: CASSGSGQGNTGELFF. In nucleotides, the CDR3 is TGTGCCAGCAGCGGATCGGGACAGGGTAACACCGGGGAGCTGTTTTTT. The chain recombines TRBV13 with TRBJ2-2; TRBD1 aligns across 9 bases. From germline, CDR1 is PRHDT and CDR2 FYEKMQ (reference sequence). The CDR3 length is 16 residues. V was pared by 5 bases and J by 2 bases, with 6 bases of the junction left unmatched.